This T cell receptor beta chain was identified in a study of blood T cell repertoires in COVID-19. The wider study: The United States, Italy and Spain were the sources of the acute and convalescent COVID-19 samples.

Germline V gives CDR1 MDHEN, CDR2 SYDVKM. V lost 4 bases to trimming and J lost 0 bases, with 27 bases between them. This CDR3 contains 20 residues. Assay: immunoSEQ multiplex PCR; the TCRdb copy retains only in-frame clones and omits some. Of 200,000 to 300,000 clones listed, around 88% are singletons. The study counted Cohort 3 donors as recovered given two negative PCRs, clearance, or symptom resolution. Sequenced: PBMCs or T cells enriched from blood (not recorded which). The clonotype originates from a woman aged 30 to 39 who had recovered from COVID-19. The V gene is TRBV28, the J gene TRBJ1-2, with D tentatively TRBD1 (6 bases). This CDR3 reads CASSSIAETDSSGANYGYTF. The CDR3 nucleotides are TGTGCCAGCAGTTCTATTGCGGAAACGGACAGTTCCGGAGCTAACTATGGCTACACCTTC.